The TCR beta chain under discussion was sequenced for a study of cytomegalovirus exposure and HLA in healthy donors. CDR3 length: 16 amino acids. Germline V CDR1 and CDR2: SQVTM, ANQGSEA. V gave up 3 bases and J gave up 6 bases, with 22 bases separating them. This clone came up a few times. The antigen remains undetermined. Researchers ran the PCR with 60 Vbeta and 13 Jbeta primers. Assay: immunoSEQ multiplex PCR; the TCRdb copy retains only in-frame clones and omits some. The table shows some 100,000 clones, with roughly two thirds occurring only once. Study observations and caveats: According to an earlier analysis, most TCR beta V segments yielded productive rearrangements about 90% or about 30% of the time. Several of the most significant clusters appeared, in a later analysis, to be linked to common viral pathogens. Certain sequence variants were highly shared and formed a cluster, and this cluster was likely a sequencing artifact. In a later analysis, specific HLA alleles were associated with 15,000 to 20,000 TCR beta sequences at a 0.05 false discovery rate.

V and J are TRBV29-1 and TRBJ2-3, with D tentatively TRBD2 (5 bases). Sequenced sample: PBMCs. The clonotype was recovered from a woman aged 50 to 60 in good health and CMV-seropositive. The CDR3 spells CSVDSCVCPGLDTQYF. In DNA, the CDR3 is TGCAGCGTTGATTCGTGTGTGTGTCCCGGACTGGATACGCAGTATTTT.